Presented here are 11 T cell receptor beta chains from one specimen sequenced in a study of blood T cell repertoires in COVID-19. Repertoires were generated with immunoSEQ multiplex PCR, while TCRdb's copy carries only in-frame clones and drops some. The table includes 150,000 to 200,000 clones, approximately 80% detected once. The material sequenced was PBMCs or T cells enriched from blood (not recorded which). These receptors were collected from a man aged 55-75 years who had been exposed to COVID-19.

This chain connects TRBV30 to TRBJ1-2, with TRBD1 matching 12 bases. V was clipped by 1 base and J by 8 bases; unmatched bases: 5. This CDR3 comprises 14 residues. The germline gives CDR1 GTSNPN, CDR2 SVGIG (reference sequence). The CDR3 sequence: CAWSGDRGQRGYTF. DNA for the CDR3: TGTGCCTGGAGTGGGGACAGGGGGCAGCGGGGCTACACCTTC.

The chain uses TRBV2 and TRBJ1-1; D gene ambiguous. Deletions cut 5 bases from V and 9 bases from J, with 10 bases between. CDR1 is SNHLY, CDR2 FYNNEI, per germline. The CDR3 covers 11 residues. In nucleotides, the CDR3 is TGTGCCAGCAGTCGGGAGGCCCAAGCTTTCTTT. Translated, it gives CASSREAQAFF. The full variable domain, with the rest looked up from reference TRBV2 and TRBJ1-1, is EPEVTQTPSHQVTQMGQEVILRCVPISNHLYFYWYRQILGQKVEFLVSFYNNEISEKSEIFDDQFSVERPDGSNFTLKIRSTKLEDSAMYFCASSREAQAFFGQGTRLTVV.

This clone was observed a single time. The rearrangement uses TRBV30 and TRBJ1-1, with TRBD1 identical over 7 bases. This CDR3 region has 12 residues. The germline V gene has CDR1 GTSNPN and CDR2 SVGIG (reference sequence). Trimming at V came to 5 bases and at J to 7 bases, leaving 7 bases not matched to a gene. DNA for the CDR3: TGTGCCTGGTCTCAGGGGGGACTTGAAGCTTTCTTT. Its translation: CAWSQGGLEAFF.

V usage is TRBV5-1 and J usage is TRBJ2-2, with 15 bases fitting TRBD2. The CDR3 contains 17 residues. With V trimmed by 4 bases and J by 7 bases, 8 bases remained unmatched. CDR1 SGHRS and CDR2 YFSETQ come from the germline V gene. In DNA, the CDR3 is TGCGCCAGCAGCACCGGACTAGCGGGAGGGCCGTACGGGGAGCTGTTTTTT. Translation gives CASSTGLAGGPYGELFF.

This clone was counted at least ten times. The J gene is TRBJ2-7, the V gene TRBV3-1 (or the pseudogene TRBV3-2), with D perhaps matching TRBD1 (5 bases). CDR1 and CDR2 from the germline V gene are LGHDT and YNNKEL (reference sequence). The CDR3 is 15 residues long. V lost 0 bases, J lost 2 bases, and 11 bases lay in between. CDR3 sequence (DNA): TGTGCCAGCAGCCAAGATTGGGGCAGCCCCTACGAGCAGTACTTC. Protein product: CASSQDWGSPYEQYF.

This chain connects TRBV9 to TRBJ2-1; no firm D call. Trimming shortened V by 3 bases and J by 12 bases, and 10 bases separated the two germline ends. Germline V gene sequence: CDR1 SGDLS, CDR2 YYNGEE. This CDR3 is 11 amino acids long. Written as DNA, the CDR3 is TGTGCCAGCAGCGGCGAGCCGGGGCAGTTCTTC. This sequence encodes CASSGEPGQFF.

This chain's CDR3 is CASSQGRQGYTGELFF. DNA for the CDR3: TGTGCCAGCAGCCAAGGTCGGCAGGGATACACCGGGGAGCTGTTTTTT. The chain is built from TRBV14 and TRBJ2-2; a weak D match, TRBD1 (5 bases). CDR1 and CDR2 from the germline V gene are SGHDN and FVKESK. This CDR3 contains 16 residues. V was trimmed by 1 base and J by 3 bases, leaving 12 bases between them.

This chain joins TRBV27 and TRBJ1-5; 9 nucleotides agree with TRBD1. CDR1 and CDR2 from the germline V gene are MNHEY and SMNVEV (reference sequence). After removal of 6 bases from V and 2 bases from J, the junction contained 5 bases not matched to a gene. This CDR3 region has 15 residues. CDR3 amino acids: CASRDRGEGNQPQHF. The CDR3 DNA sequence: TGTGCCAGCAGAGACAGGGGGGAGGGCAATCAGCCCCAGCATTTT.

The V call is TRBV24-1, the J call TRBJ2-3; a weak D match, TRBD2 (5 bases). The CDR3 loop spans 13 amino acids. Trimming took 7 bases from V and 2 from J, leaving 9 bases between them. The germline V gene has CDR1 KGHDR and CDR2 SFDVKD. The DNA of the CDR3 is TGTGCCACCAGGGAAGACTACACAGATACGCAGTATTTT. Translated: CATREDYTDTQYF.

The V gene is TRBV2, the J gene TRBJ1-1; no clear D gene. The CDR3 is 14 residues long. CDR1 SNHLY and CDR2 FYNNEI come from the germline V gene. Trimming took off 4 bases at V and 5 bases at J, with 14 bases between the two ends. The chain's CDR3 is CASSGGWVRTEAFF. Here the CDR3 DNA reads TGTGCCAGCAGTGGTGGCTGGGTCAGGACTGAAGCTTTCTTT.

This clone was detected only a few times. The chain carries TRBV4-2 and TRBJ2-2; TRBD2 is a possible D gene (6 bases). The V end lost 5 bases, the J end lost 6 bases, and 19 bases lay between the germline ends. The CDR3 has 16 amino acids. CDR1 and CDR2 from the germline V gene are LGHNA and YNFKEQ. In DNA form, the CDR3 reads TGTGCCAGCAGCGACGGGAGAGGGTTAACTTCCGGGGAGCTGTTTTTT. This encodes CASSDGRGLTSGELFF.